Listed here is a single T cell receptor beta chain. Its target is unknown. The CDR3 runs to 14 residues. CDR1 ENHRY and CDR2 SYGVKD come from the germline V gene. J lost 3 bases, V lost 11 bases, and 7 bases had no gene match. The sample is drawn from a study of shared clonotypes between healthy human individuals. Whole-study findings and limits: Clonotypes not shared had lower generation probabilities than those common to all four donors. Having only a few donors restricted how much genetic and exposure-history diversity was captured.

Naive CD8 cells, CD45RO-negative and positively selected for CCR7, excluded terminally differentiated effector memory CD45RA+ cells. Sequenced by immunoSEQ multiplex PCR; TCRdb stores in-frame clones only, minus some. The sample lists hundreds of thousands of clones, 95% occurring once. The chain uses TRBV10-3 and TRBJ2-7; the match to TRBD2 covers 13 bases. Sample: naive CD8+ T cells sorted from blood. The clonotype originates from a young woman in good health. CDR3 sequence (DNA): TGTGCCTCCGGGACTAGCGGGACTTACTACGAGCAGTACTTC. It translates to CASGTSGTYYEQYF.